The rows below give T cell receptor beta chains drawn from one sample of a study of T cells after yellow fever vaccination. TCRdb reanalysed the 5' RACE reads using MiXCR and keeps one entry per CDR3 protein. The repertoire holds some 70,000 distinct CDR3 sequences, with approximately 6.1% as singletons. The source material was CD8+ T cells sorted from PBMCs, sampled roughly 46 days after the first yellow fever vaccination. The receptor set was obtained from a man between 18 and 29 years old who received the YFV17D yellow fever vaccine. Each CDR3 is given with its conserved first and last residue. A D gene is named only where the DNA matches it firmly. Clone size appears in some rows only: once, few, many, or a class for an expanded clone.

j_gene: TRBJ2-1; d_gene: -; v_gene: TRBV3-1; abundance: many; CDR3aa: CASRKSSYNEQFF; CDR3nt: TGTGCCAGCAGGAAGAGCTCCTACAATGAGCAGTTCTTC
j_gene: TRBJ1-1; d_gene: -; v_gene: TRBV4-2; abundance: many; CDR3aa: CASSQEGANTEAFF; CDR3nt: TGTGCCAGCAGCCAAGAGGGGGCGAACACTGAAGCTTTCTTT
j_gene: TRBJ2-5; d_gene: -; v_gene: TRBV23-1; abundance: few; CDR3aa: CASSPSLGLGETQYF; CDR3nt: TGCGCCAGCAGTCCTTCTTTGGGGTTGGGTGAGACCCAGTACTTC
j_gene: TRBJ2-4; d_gene: -; v_gene: TRBV10-3; abundance: -; CDR3aa: CAISRRGGNIQYF; CDR3nt: TGTGCCATCAGCAGGAGGGGGGGAAACATTCAGTACTTC
j_gene: TRBJ2-3; d_gene: -; v_gene: TRBV11-2; abundance: many; CDR3aa: CASSPLLAESTDTQYF; CDR3nt: TGTGCCAGCAGCCCCCTACTCGCGGAGTCCACAGATACGCAGTATTTT
j_gene: TRBJ1-2; d_gene: TRBD1; v_gene: TRBV6-5; abundance: many; CDR3aa: CASSYEWDRGLGGYTF; CDR3nt: TGTGCCAGCAGTTACGAGTGGGACAGGGGGCTGGGCGGCTACACCTTC
j_gene: TRBJ2-1; d_gene: TRBD2; v_gene: TRBV20-1; abundance: -; CDR3aa: CSASLLGLAVYNEQFF; CDR3nt: TGCAGTGCTAGCCTATTGGGACTAGCGGTCTACAATGAGCAGTTCTTC
j_gene: TRBJ2-2; d_gene: -; v_gene: TRBV4-3; abundance: many; CDR3aa: CASSPEARQVRELFF; CDR3nt: TGCGCCAGCAGCCCAGAGGCACGGCAAGTCAGGGAGCTGTTTTTT
j_gene: TRBJ2-7; d_gene: TRBD2; v_gene: TRBV27; abundance: -; CDR3aa: CASTRVSGLEFVQYF; CDR3nt: TGTGCCAGCACCCGAGTTTCGGGACTAGAGTTTGTGCAGTACTTC
j_gene: TRBJ2-1; d_gene: TRBD1; v_gene: TRBV12-3/TRBV12-4; abundance: many; CDR3aa: CASSPGQGSSYNEQFF; CDR3nt: TGTGCCAGCAGTCCGGGACAGGGGAGCTCCTACAATGAGCAGTTCTTC
j_gene: TRBJ1-1; d_gene: -; v_gene: TRBV20-1; abundance: many; CDR3aa: CSARGLLNTEAFF; CDR3nt: TGCAGTGCTAGAGGGCTTTTGAACACTGAAGCTTTCTTT
j_gene: TRBJ1-1; d_gene: -; v_gene: TRBV27; abundance: few; CDR3aa: CASSFPGAEAFF; CDR3nt: TGTGCCAGCAGTTTCCCTGGGGCTGAAGCTTTCTTT
j_gene: TRBJ1-1; d_gene: -; v_gene: TRBV9; abundance: many; CDR3aa: CASSVGVFTEAFF; CDR3nt: TGTGCCAGCAGCGTAGGAGTTTTCACTGAAGCTTTCTTT
j_gene: TRBJ2-1; d_gene: -; v_gene: TRBV7-9; abundance: many; CDR3aa: CASSARTKLYNEQFF; CDR3nt: TGTGCCAGCAGCGCAAGGACAAAACTCTACAATGAGCAGTTCTTC
j_gene: TRBJ1-5; d_gene: TRBD1; v_gene: TRBV6-2/TRBV6-3; abundance: -; CDR3aa: CASTNDRGQDQPQHF; CDR3nt: TGTGCCAGCACCAATGACAGGGGGCAAGATCAGCCCCAGCATTTT
j_gene: TRBJ1-2; d_gene: -; v_gene: TRBV11-2; abundance: -; CDR3aa: CASSHAAIRGANYGYTF; CDR3nt: TGTGCCAGCAGCCACGCCGCCATTAGAGGGGCTAACTATGGCTACACCTTC
j_gene: TRBJ2-3; d_gene: TRBD2; v_gene: TRBV5-6; abundance: many; CDR3aa: CASSFPGAGAGASSTDTQYF; CDR3nt: TGTGCCAGCAGCTTCCCTGGAGCGGGGGCGGGGGCCTCTAGCACAGATACGCAGTATTTT
j_gene: TRBJ2-2; d_gene: -; v_gene: TRBV28; abundance: many; CDR3aa: CAARDWDDTGELFF; CDR3nt: TGTGCCGCAAGGGACTGGGACGACACCGGGGAGCTGTTTTTT
j_gene: TRBJ1-6; d_gene: TRBD1; v_gene: TRBV15; abundance: many; CDR3aa: CATSSETGDFHF; CDR3nt: TGTGCCACCAGCTCCGAGACAGGGGACTTCCACTTT
j_gene: TRBJ2-5; d_gene: TRBD1; v_gene: TRBV4-2; abundance: -; CDR3aa: CASSLERTGDETQYF; CDR3nt: TGTGCCAGCAGCCTAGAAAGAACAGGGGACGAGACCCAGTACTTC
j_gene: TRBJ1-2; d_gene: -; v_gene: TRBV27; abundance: -; CDR3aa: CASSLASNYGYTF; CDR3nt: TGTGCCAGCAGTTTGGCCAGTAACTATGGCTACACCTTC
j_gene: TRBJ1-6; d_gene: -; v_gene: TRBV4-1; abundance: few; CDR3aa: CASSQVPGRESLHF; CDR3nt: TGCGCCAGCAGCCAAGTCCCGGGGAGGGAATCCCTCCACTTT
j_gene: TRBJ2-1; d_gene: -; v_gene: TRBV12-3/TRBV12-4; abundance: many; CDR3aa: CASSLQGQGEQFF; CDR3nt: TGTGCCAGCAGTTTACAGGGTCAAGGTGAGCAGTTCTTC
j_gene: TRBJ1-1; d_gene: -; v_gene: TRBV14; abundance: many; CDR3aa: CASSQGGRGTEAFF; CDR3nt: TGTGCCAGCAGCCAAGGCGGGCGGGGCACTGAAGCTTTCTTT
j_gene: TRBJ2-7; d_gene: TRBD1; v_gene: TRBV5-4; abundance: many; CDR3aa: CASSTRDRGLYEQYF; CDR3nt: TGTGCCAGCAGCACGAGGGACAGGGGGCTGTACGAGCAGTACTTC
j_gene: TRBJ2-3; d_gene: -; v_gene: TRBV7-1; abundance: -; CDR3aa: CASSSGLLSDTQYF; CDR3nt: TGTGCCAGCAGCTCCGGGCTACTCAGCGATACGCAGTATTTT
j_gene: TRBJ2-1; d_gene: -; v_gene: TRBV7-2; abundance: many; CDR3aa: CASGSYEQFF; CDR3nt: TGTGCCTCAGGAAGTTACGAGCAGTTCTTC
j_gene: TRBJ1-1; d_gene: -; v_gene: TRBV19; abundance: few; CDR3aa: CASSIGGGTEAFF; CDR3nt: TGTGCCAGTAGTATAGGGGGAGGTACTGAAGCTTTCTTT
j_gene: TRBJ2-3; d_gene: -; v_gene: TRBV18; abundance: -; CDR3aa: CASSPLDTQYF; CDR3nt: TGTGCCAGCTCACCCTTAGATACGCAGTATTTT
j_gene: TRBJ2-3; d_gene: -; v_gene: TRBV11-2; abundance: few; CDR3aa: CASSSARYTQYF; CDR3nt: TGTGCCAGCAGCTCGGCGAGATATACGCAGTATTTT
j_gene: TRBJ2-6; d_gene: -; v_gene: TRBV7-9; abundance: many; CDR3aa: CASSFQGSSGANVLTF; CDR3nt: TGTGCCAGCAGCTTCCAGGGCTCCTCTGGGGCCAACGTCCTGACTTTC